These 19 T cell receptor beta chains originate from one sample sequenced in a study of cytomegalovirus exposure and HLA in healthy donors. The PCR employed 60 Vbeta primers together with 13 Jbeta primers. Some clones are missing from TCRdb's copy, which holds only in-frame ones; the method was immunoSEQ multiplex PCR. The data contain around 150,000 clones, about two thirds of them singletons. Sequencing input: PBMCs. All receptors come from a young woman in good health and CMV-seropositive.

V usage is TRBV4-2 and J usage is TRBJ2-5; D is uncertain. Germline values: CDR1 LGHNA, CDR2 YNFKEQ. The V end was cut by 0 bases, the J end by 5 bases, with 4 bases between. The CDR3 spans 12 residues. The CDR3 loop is CASSQDQETQYF. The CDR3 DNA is TGTGCCAGCAGCCAAGATCAGGAGACCCAGTACTTC.

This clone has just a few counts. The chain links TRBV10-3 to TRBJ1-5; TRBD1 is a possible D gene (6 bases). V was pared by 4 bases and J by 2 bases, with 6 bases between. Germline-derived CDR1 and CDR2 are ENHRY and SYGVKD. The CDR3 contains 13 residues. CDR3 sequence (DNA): TGTGCCATCAGTGCAGGGGGCAATCAGCCCCAGCATTTT. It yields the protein CAISAGGNQPQHF.

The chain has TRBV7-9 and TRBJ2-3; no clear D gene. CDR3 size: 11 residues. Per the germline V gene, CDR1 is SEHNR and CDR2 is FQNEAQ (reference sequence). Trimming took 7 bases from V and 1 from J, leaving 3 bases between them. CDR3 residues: CASTGTDTQYF. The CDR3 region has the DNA TGTGCCAGCACTGGCACAGATACGCAGTATTTT.

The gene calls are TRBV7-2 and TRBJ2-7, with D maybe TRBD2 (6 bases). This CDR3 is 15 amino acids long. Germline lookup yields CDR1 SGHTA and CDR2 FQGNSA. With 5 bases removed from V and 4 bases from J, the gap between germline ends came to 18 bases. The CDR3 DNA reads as TGTGCCAGCAGCCCACACTTGGGACTCCAATACGAGCAGTACTTC. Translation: CASSPHLGLQYEQYF. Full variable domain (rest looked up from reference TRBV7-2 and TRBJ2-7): GAGVSQSPSNKVTEKGKDVELRCDPISGHTALYWYRQSLGQGLEFLIYFQGNSAPDKSGLPSDRFSAERTGGSVSTLTIQRTQQEDSAVYLCASSPHLGLQYEQYFGPGTRLTVT.

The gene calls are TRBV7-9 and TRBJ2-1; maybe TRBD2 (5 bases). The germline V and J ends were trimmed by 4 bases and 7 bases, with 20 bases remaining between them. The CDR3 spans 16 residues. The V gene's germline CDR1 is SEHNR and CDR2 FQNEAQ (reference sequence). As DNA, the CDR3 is TGTGCCAGCAGCTCAGGAATGGGGATGAGGAGGAATGAGCAGTTCTTC. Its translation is CASSSGMGMRRNEQFF.

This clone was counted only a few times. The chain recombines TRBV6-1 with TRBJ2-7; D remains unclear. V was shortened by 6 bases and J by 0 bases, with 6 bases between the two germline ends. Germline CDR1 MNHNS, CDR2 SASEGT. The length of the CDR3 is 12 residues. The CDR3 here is CASSQNSYEQYF. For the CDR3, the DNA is TGTGCCAGCAGCCAGAACTCCTACGAGCAGTACTTC.

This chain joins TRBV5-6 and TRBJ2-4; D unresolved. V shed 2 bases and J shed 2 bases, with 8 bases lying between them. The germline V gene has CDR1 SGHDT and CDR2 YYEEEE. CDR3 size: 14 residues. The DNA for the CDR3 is TGTGCCAGCAGCTTACGGGTGACCAAAAACATTCAGTACTTC. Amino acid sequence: CASSLRVTKNIQYF.

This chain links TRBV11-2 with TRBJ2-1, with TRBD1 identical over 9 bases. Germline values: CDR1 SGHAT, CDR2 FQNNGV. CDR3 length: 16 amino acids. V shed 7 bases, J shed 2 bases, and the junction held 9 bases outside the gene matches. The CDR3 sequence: CASTTETGGPYNEQFF. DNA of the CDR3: TGTGCCAGCACTACCGAAACAGGGGGCCCCTACAATGAGCAGTTCTTC.

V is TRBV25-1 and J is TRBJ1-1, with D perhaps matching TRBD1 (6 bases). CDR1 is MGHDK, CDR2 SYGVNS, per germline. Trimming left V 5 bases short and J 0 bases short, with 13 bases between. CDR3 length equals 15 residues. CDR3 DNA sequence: TGTGCCAGCAGTCCTTCAGGGGCGATGAACACTGAAGCTTTCTTT. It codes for CASSPSGAMNTEAFF.

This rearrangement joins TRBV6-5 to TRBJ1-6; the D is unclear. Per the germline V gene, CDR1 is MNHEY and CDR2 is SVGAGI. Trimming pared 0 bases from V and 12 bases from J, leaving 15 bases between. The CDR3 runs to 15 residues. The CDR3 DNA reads TGTGCCAGCAGTTACTCGAGCGCCACGGGGTTACCCCTCCACTTT. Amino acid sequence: CASSYSSATGLPLHF.

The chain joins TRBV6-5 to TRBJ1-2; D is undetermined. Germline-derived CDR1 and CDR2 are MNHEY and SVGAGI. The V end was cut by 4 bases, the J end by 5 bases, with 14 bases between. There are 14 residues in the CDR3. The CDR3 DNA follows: TGTGCCAGCAGTTTCCACGCGAAGAGGTATGGCTACACCTTC. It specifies CASSFHAKRYGYTF.

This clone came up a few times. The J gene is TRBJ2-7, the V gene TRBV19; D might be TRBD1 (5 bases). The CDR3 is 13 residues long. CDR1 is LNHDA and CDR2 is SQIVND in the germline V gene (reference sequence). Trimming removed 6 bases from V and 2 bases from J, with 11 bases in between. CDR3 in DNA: TGTGCCAGTAGCCCGGACATCGCCTACGAGCAGTACTTC. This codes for CASSPDIAYEQYF. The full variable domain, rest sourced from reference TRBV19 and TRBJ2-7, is DGGITQSPKYLFRKEGQNVTLSCEQNLNHDAMYWYRQDPGQGLRLIYYSQIVNDFQKGDIAEGYSVSREKKESFPLTVTSAQKNPTAFYLCASSPDIAYEQYFGPGTRLTVT.

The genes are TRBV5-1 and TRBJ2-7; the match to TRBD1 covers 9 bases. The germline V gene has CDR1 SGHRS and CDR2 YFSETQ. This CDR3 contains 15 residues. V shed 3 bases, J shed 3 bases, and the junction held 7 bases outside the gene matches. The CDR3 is CASSSLTGGLYEQYF. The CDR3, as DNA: TGCGCCAGCAGCTCACTGACAGGGGGACTCTACGAGCAGTACTTC.

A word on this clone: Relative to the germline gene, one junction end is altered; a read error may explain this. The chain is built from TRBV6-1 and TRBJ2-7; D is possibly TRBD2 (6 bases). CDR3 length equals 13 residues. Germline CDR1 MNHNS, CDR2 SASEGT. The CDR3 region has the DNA TGTGCCAGCAGTGAACCTCGGCAGGGAGGATTGGACTTC. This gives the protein CASSEPRQGGLDF.

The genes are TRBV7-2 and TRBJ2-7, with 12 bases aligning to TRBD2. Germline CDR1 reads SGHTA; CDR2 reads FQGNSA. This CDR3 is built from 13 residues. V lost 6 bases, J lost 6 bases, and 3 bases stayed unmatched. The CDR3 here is CASSWGLAGEQYF. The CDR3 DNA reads TGTGCCAGCAGTTGGGGACTAGCGGGCGAGCAGTACTTC.

The CDR3 nucleotides are TGCGCCAGCAGCCAAGACGAATTAGGGGGCACAGATACGCAGTATTTT. It translates to CASSQDELGGTDTQYF. This rearrangement joins TRBV4-1 to TRBJ2-3, with a possible D match to TRBD1 (5 bases). Germline V gene data show CDR1 as MGHRA and CDR2 as YSYEKL. This CDR3 comprises 16 residues. Trimming pared 0 bases from V and 1 base from J, leaving 11 bases between.

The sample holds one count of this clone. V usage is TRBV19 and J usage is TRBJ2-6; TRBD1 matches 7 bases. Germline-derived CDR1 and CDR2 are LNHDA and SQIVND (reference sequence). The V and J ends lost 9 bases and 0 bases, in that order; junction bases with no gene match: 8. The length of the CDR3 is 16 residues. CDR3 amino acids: CASWDSTYSGANVLTF. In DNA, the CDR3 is TGTGCCAGCTGGGACAGCACTTACTCTGGGGCCAACGTCCTGACTTTC.

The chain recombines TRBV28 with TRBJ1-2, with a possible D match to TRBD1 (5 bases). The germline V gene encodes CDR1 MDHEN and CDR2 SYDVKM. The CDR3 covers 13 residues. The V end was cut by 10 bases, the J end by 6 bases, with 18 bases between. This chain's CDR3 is CATVNGGTHGYTF. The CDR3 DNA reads TGTGCCACCGTCAACGGAGGGACCCATGGCTACACCTTC.

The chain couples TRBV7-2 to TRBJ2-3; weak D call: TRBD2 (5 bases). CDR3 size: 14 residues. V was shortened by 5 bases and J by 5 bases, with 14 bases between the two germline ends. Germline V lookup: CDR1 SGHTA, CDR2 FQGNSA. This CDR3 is CASSAYGELDTQYF. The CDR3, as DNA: TGTGCCAGCAGCGCGTACGGGGAATTAGATACGCAGTATTTT.